This TCR beta chain was identified during a study of T cells after somatic rescue of genetic block (dated by TCRdb to between 2020 and 2021). In terms of the full investigation: The study assessed how robust, over the long term, a T-cell system was when the system had developed through somatic rescue of a genetic block in T-cell development.

This clone was recorded a few times. No cognate antigen has been identified for it. The sample holds no much larger clone one base away, and base qualities are not on file. The library was prepared using the immunoSEQ multiplex PCR assay. In TCRdb, the immuneACCESS table is reduced to in-frame sequences with V and J assigned. These tables do not hold every clone; where another copy was compared, an unresolved V gene accounts for under half, and the others remain unexplained. The sample has 15,000 or so clones on record, approximately 72% of them singletons. Of the sample, 12% to 15% is held by the ten largest clones. This clonotype was sampled from a boy between 10 and 17 years old. Source material: peripheral blood mononuclear cells (PBMCs).

The DNA sequence reads TGTGCCAGCAGCTTGGGCTCTGGGTCCTTAGGGCAGTTCTTC. Protein translation: CASSLGSGSLGQFF. This sequence uses TRBV7-9 and TRBJ2-1; the D gene is unclear. Trimming at the junction amounts to 3 bases on V and 12 bases on J, and the germline ends lie 18 bases apart. CDR1 SEHNR and CDR2 FQNEAQ are derived from the germline V gene (reference sequence). Counted from cysteine to phenylalanine, this CDR3 has 14 amino acids. Just CDR3 DNA is preserved here, 42 bases in frame from base 1.